Following are 27 T cell receptor beta chains from one sample sequenced in a study of shared clonotypes between healthy human individuals. Repertoires were generated with immunoSEQ multiplex PCR, while TCRdb's copy carries only in-frame clones and drops some. The repertoire holds 300,000 or so clones, with under 80% as singletons. Input material: memory CD4+ T cells sorted from blood. Subset: CD45RA-negative fraction. The receptors derive from a man younger than 45 in good health.

The chain has TRBV30 and TRBJ2-7; D unclear. V was shortened by 5 bases and J by 1 base, with 6 bases between the two germline ends. CDR3 length: 11 residues. Germline CDR1 GTSNPN, CDR2 SVGIG (reference sequence). DNA for the CDR3: TGTGCCTGGCAGGTTTCCTACGAGCAGTACTTC. Protein sequence: CAWQVSYEQYF.

V and J are TRBV7-2 and TRBJ1-4; unclear D gene. The germline V gene encodes CDR1 SGHTA and CDR2 FQGNSA. The V gene lost 4 bases and the J gene lost 5 bases, with 17 bases spanning the gap. The CDR3 is 16 amino acids. The CDR3 region is CASSSMAPGSNEKLFF. Here the CDR3 DNA reads TGTGCCAGCAGCTCCATGGCCCCGGGATCCAATGAAAAACTGTTTTTT.

This sequence joins TRBV28 and TRBJ1-3; D perhaps matches TRBD1 (6 bases). Between the trimmed V and J ends, which lost 6 bases and 0 bases, there was a span of 18 bases. The CDR3 runs to 17 residues. Germline V CDR1 and CDR2: MDHEN, SYDVKM. CDR3 nucleotide sequence: TGTGCCAGCAGGCCCGGGGGCCACTCCTTCTCTGGAAACACCATATATTTT. This gives the protein CASRPGGHSFSGNTIYF.

This clone was found many times. The V gene is TRBV10-2, the J gene TRBJ2-1, with TRBD2 matching over 8 bases. CDR3 size: 15 residues. V lost 8 bases, J lost 4 bases, and 10 bases stayed unmatched. Germline values: CDR1 WSHSY, CDR2 SAAADI. CDR3 in DNA: TGCGCCAGCGCTGGGTGGACTAGCAGTTACAATGAGCAGTTCTTC. This sequence encodes CASAGWTSSYNEQFF.

The chain has TRBV5-1 and TRBJ2-2; 7 positions match TRBD2. The CDR3 spans 14 residues. Trimming at V came to 4 bases and at J to 1 base, leaving 1 base not matched to a gene. Per germline, CDR1 SGHRS and CDR2 YFSETQ. The CDR3 sequence: CASSRTRNTGELFF. The DNA for the CDR3 is TGCGCCAGCAGCCGGACTAGGAACACCGGGGAGCTGTTTTTT.

The V and J genes are TRBV11-2 and TRBJ1-2; possible D gene TRBD1, 5 bases. The CDR3 has 14 amino acids. The V end was cut by 5 bases, the J end by 2 bases, with 12 bases between. Per the germline V gene, CDR1 is SGHAT and CDR2 is FQNNGV. CDR3 coding DNA: TGTGCCAGCAGCCCCCTGGGGCCCAACTATGGCTACACCTTC. Protein product: CASSPLGPNYGYTF.

The rearrangement links TRBV11-1 to TRBJ2-1; D is unresolved. The CDR3 extends over 13 amino acids. Trimming shortened V by 2 bases and J by 6 bases, and 8 bases separated the two germline ends. Germline V CDR1 and CDR2: SGHAT, FQDESV (reference sequence). CDR3 in amino acids: CASSLPPANEQFF. CDR3 in DNA: TGTGCCAGCAGCTTACCTCCGGCCAATGAGCAGTTCTTC.

The chain is built from TRBV7-2 and TRBJ1-5; 8 positions match TRBD1. The CDR3 runs to 15 residues. V was clipped by 5 bases and J by 2 bases; unmatched bases: 5. From germline, CDR1 is SGHTA and CDR2 FQGNSA. The CDR3 DNA sequence: TGTGCCAGCAGCATAACAGGGGGAGGCAATCAGCCCCAGCATTTT. Encoded protein: CASSITGGGNQPQHF.

V gene TRBV30 combines with J gene TRBJ2-4; possibly TRBD2 for D (5 bases). From germline, CDR1 is GTSNPN and CDR2 SVGIG (reference sequence). Trimming took off 0 bases at V and 4 bases at J, with 7 bases between the two ends. This CDR3 has 13 residues. The CDR3 bases are TGTGCCTGGAGTGTACCGGGGAAAAACATTCAGTACTTC. Its translation: CAWSVPGKNIQYF.

The gene calls are TRBV6-5 and TRBJ2-1; D gene uncertain. This CDR3 spans 13 amino acids. V was pared by 6 bases and J by 10 bases, with 16 bases between. Per germline, CDR1 MNHEY and CDR2 SVGAGI. As DNA, the CDR3 is TGTGCCAGCAGCCGCCAATTTTACGTAGAGCAGTTCTTC. Residues: CASSRQFYVEQFF.

With respect to this clone: At the DNA level, this CDR3 is encoded by other sequences in the same sample as well. The V and J genes are TRBV28 and TRBJ1-5; no reliable D call. CDR3 length equals 12 residues. V was shortened by 11 bases and J by 3 bases, with 11 bases between the two germline ends. CDR1 is MDHEN and CDR2 is SYDVKM in the germline V gene. In nucleotides, the CDR3 is TGTGCCTCCAGACCCCCCAATCAGCCCCAGCATTTT. It is translated as CASRPPNQPQHF. The full variable domain, in which reference TRBV28 and TRBJ1-5 provide the parts outside the CDR3, is DVKVTQSSRYLVKRTGEKVFLECVQDMDHENMFWYRQDPGLGLRLIYFSYDVKMKEKGDIPEGYSVSREKKERFSLILESASTNQTSMYLCASRPPNQPQHFGDGTRLSIL.

V and J are TRBV9 and TRBJ2-5; D call uncertain. The length of the CDR3 is 12 residues. With 0 bases removed from V and 3 bases from J, the gap between germline ends came to 3 bases. CDR1 is SGDLS, CDR2 YYNGEE, per germline. CDR3 residues: CASSVVEETQYF. The CDR3, as DNA: TGTGCCAGCAGCGTAGTCGAAGAGACCCAGTACTTC.

This clone has just a few counts. The V and J genes are TRBV7-9 and TRBJ1-5; D remains unclear. There are 12 residues in the CDR3. V lost 2 bases, J lost 7 bases, and 6 bases lay in between. Germline CDR1 is SEHNR and CDR2 is FQNEAQ (reference sequence). In DNA, the CDR3 is TGTGCCAGCAGCTTAATAGAGCAGCCCCAGCATTTT. Translating it yields CASSLIEQPQHF.

V gene TRBV5-1 combines with J gene TRBJ2-1; 9 positions agree with TRBD1. The germline gives CDR1 SGHRS, CDR2 YFSETQ. This CDR3 region has 19 residues. The junction had 15 bases not matched to a gene; V was cut back by 2 bases and J by 3 bases. CDR3 residues: CASSLRWTGERAGYNEQFF. The CDR3 region has the DNA TGCGCCAGCAGCTTACGGTGGACAGGGGAACGGGCGGGCTACAATGAGCAGTTCTTC.

This chain uses TRBV11-1 with TRBJ1-2; possibly TRBD1 for D (5 bases). Per the germline V gene, CDR1 is SGHAT and CDR2 is FQDESV (reference sequence). V lost 5 bases and J 8 bases, leaving 9 bases between the germline ends. This CDR3 has 11 amino acids. For the CDR3, the DNA is TGTGCCAGCAGCCCAGGGTCGGGCTACACCTTC. It codes for CASSPGSGYTF.

J is TRBJ1-5 and V is TRBV6-1; TRBD1 might be the D (6 bases). Trimming pared 6 bases from V and 5 bases from J, leaving 14 bases between. This CDR3 is built from 14 residues. Germline V gene lookup returns CDR1 MNHNS and CDR2 SASEGT. The CDR3 DNA is TGTGCCAGCAGGAGGGGGGGGAGGGATCAGCCCCAGCATTTT. Translated: CASRRGGRDQPQHF.

This chain links TRBV5-1 with TRBJ2-2; tentatively, D is TRBD1 (7 bases). Trimming left V 3 bases short and J 4 bases short, with 10 bases between. Germline loops: CDR1 SGHRS, CDR2 YFSETQ. This CDR3 spans 14 amino acids. CDR3 DNA sequence: TGCGCCAGCAGCTCCAGGGGGGTCACCGGGGAGCTGTTTTTT. Protein: CASSSRGVTGELFF.

This clone was observed a single time. The chain is built from TRBV4-2 and TRBJ2-1; 11 nucleotides align to TRBD2. The CDR3 runs to 19 residues. Germline CDR1 and CDR2: LGHNA and YNFKEQ. V lost 0 bases to trimming and J lost 3 bases; unmatched junction nucleotides: 10. The CDR3, as DNA: TGTGCCAGCAGCCAAGATCAAGACCGGGGACTAGCGGTCTACAATGAGCAGTTCTTC. As protein: CASSQDQDRGLAVYNEQFF.

The rearrangement uses TRBV7-9 and TRBJ1-4, with D hard to call. V gave up 5 bases and J gave up 6 bases, with 10 bases separating them. This CDR3 spans 13 amino acids. Germline V gene lookup returns CDR1 SEHNR and CDR2 FQNEAQ (reference sequence). In DNA form, the CDR3 reads TGTGCCAGCAGCCGAGGCTTGGATGAAAAACTGTTTTTT. Translating gives CASSRGLDEKLFF.

V and J are TRBV7-2 and TRBJ1-5; perhaps TRBD1 as D (5 bases). The V gene's germline CDR1 is SGHTA and CDR2 FQGNSA. V was trimmed by 5 bases and J by 6 bases, leaving 17 bases between them. The CDR3 has 15 residues. This CDR3 reads CASSDRRDVGQPQHF. CDR3 DNA sequence: TGTGCCAGCAGCGACCGACGGGACGTCGGTCAGCCCCAGCATTTT.

CDR3 sequence reads: CASSLVQGNTGELFF. The CDR3 DNA is TGTGCCAGCAGCTTGGTACAGGGTAACACCGGGGAGCTGTTTTTT. The V call is TRBV5-8, the J call TRBJ2-2, with D possibly being TRBD1 (6 bases). CDR1 is SGHTS, CDR2 YDEGEE, per germline. The V gene lost 0 bases and the J gene lost 2 bases, with 8 bases spanning the gap. The CDR3 loop spans 15 amino acids.

The rearrangement joins TRBV28 to TRBJ2-3; D is perhaps TRBD2 (6 bases). V was pared by 4 bases and J by 3 bases, with 17 bases between. This CDR3 spans 16 amino acids. CDR1 MDHEN and CDR2 SYDVKM come from the germline V gene. The CDR3 DNA sequence: TGTGCCAGCAGTTCCCTCACCGGGAGCGGGACAGATACGCAGTATTTT. Its translation: CASSSLTGSGTDTQYF.

As regards this clone: The sample contains more than one DNA sequence encoding this CDR3. V gene TRBV5-1 combines with J gene TRBJ2-5; 8 bases are a match to TRBD1. Germline CDR1 reads SGHRS; CDR2 reads YFSETQ. This CDR3 has 14 amino acids. J gave up 4 bases and V 0 bases, and 2 bases lay outside the gene matches. The CDR3 loop reads CASSLGTGGETQYF. CDR3 sequence (DNA): TGCGCCAGCAGCTTGGGAACAGGGGGAGAGACCCAGTACTTC.

The chain has TRBV11-3 and TRBJ2-1; 8 positions agree with TRBD2. V shed 6 bases, J shed 5 bases, and the junction held 3 bases outside the gene matches. Germline-derived CDR1 and CDR2 are SGHNT and YENEEA. There are 13 residues in the CDR3. This CDR3 is CASRAGGDNEQFF. CDR3 bases: TGTGCCAGCAGGGCGGGAGGAGACAATGAGCAGTTCTTC.

The chain joins TRBV28 to TRBJ2-1; D might be TRBD2 (5 bases). V shed 7 bases and J shed 6 bases, with 16 bases lying between them. Germline CDR1 reads MDHEN; CDR2 reads SYDVKM. The CDR3 is 14 residues long. CDR3 sequence: CASIRWRSRNEQFF. The DNA for the CDR3 is TGTGCCAGCATCCGCTGGAGGTCCCGCAATGAGCAGTTCTTC. The whole variable domain, filled in from reference TRBV28 and TRBJ2-1, reads DVKVTQSSRYLVKRTGEKVFLECVQDMDHENMFWYRQDPGLGLRLIYFSYDVKMKEKGDIPEGYSVSREKKERFSLILESASTNQTSMYLCASIRWRSRNEQFFGPGTRLTVL.

This chain connects TRBV2 to TRBJ2-3; 9 bases line up with TRBD2. CDR3 size: 18 residues. Germline CDR1 SNHLY, CDR2 FYNNEI. With 7 bases clipped from V and 3 bases from J, the junction kept 17 bases outside the gene matches. CDR3 loop: CASMYRGRADNRTDTQYF. CDR3 DNA: TGTGCCAGCATGTACCGCGGGAGGGCCGATAATAGGACAGATACGCAGTATTTT.

The rearrangement joins TRBV2 to TRBJ2-2; the D gene is possibly TRBD2 (6 bases). Germline CDR1 and CDR2: SNHLY and FYNNEI. V lost 7 bases, J lost 6 bases, and 15 bases lay in between. This CDR3 has 14 amino acids. CDR3 sequence (DNA): TGTGCCAGCATGGGGCTAGCGTACGCCGGGGAGCTGTTTTTT. It encodes CASMGLAYAGELFF.